Shown below are 6 T cell receptor beta chains from a single sample sequenced in a study of control samples from healthy donors and cancer patients (dated by TCRdb to about 2020). Libraries came from the immunoSEQ multiplex PCR assay. TCRdb stores this immuneACCESS table with in-frame sequences only. Part of the clones is absent; in the studies checked, under half of the shortfall reflects unresolved V genes, and no reason is known for the rest. The sample data list around 170,000 clones, and about 86% of these were observed just once. The ten largest make up nearly 5% of the sample. The source material was blood. These receptors all come from a woman under 40 in good health.

The chain uses TRBV19 and TRBJ2-3; D might be TRBD2 (5 bases). CDR3 size: 12 residues. Germline CDR1 and CDR2: LNHDA and SQIVND (reference sequence). Trimming pared 7 bases from V and 6 bases from J, leaving 11 bases between. CDR3 sequence (DNA): TGTGCCAGTACCAATCGGAGGGATACGCAGTATTTT. It translates to CASTNRRDTQYF.

The V call is TRBV6-5, the J call TRBJ1-5, with a possible D match to TRBD1 (5 bases). The CDR3 covers 15 residues. V shed 6 bases and J shed 7 bases, with 19 bases lying between them. The germline CDR1 and CDR2 sequences are MNHEY and SVGAGI. Here the CDR3 DNA reads TGTGCCAGCAGACCGGGGAGGGACCCCCGCCAGCCCCAGCATTTT. It is translated as CASRPGRDPRQPQHF.

This clone was seen a handful of times. A junction boundary mismatches the germline segment, possibly from a read error. The chain is built from TRBV6-5 and TRBJ1-5; TRBD1 matches 8 bases. The germline gives CDR1 MNHEY, CDR2 SVGAGI. CDR3 length: 13 amino acids. The CDR3 sequence is CASAPNGGTGALF. CDR3 nucleotides: TGTGCCAGCGCTCCTAACGGGGGGACAGGAGCCCTTTTT.

The chain joins TRBV6-6 to TRBJ2-5; D is undetermined. V lost 2 bases, J lost 3 bases, and 4 bases lay in between. Germline loops: CDR1 MNHNY, CDR2 SVGAGI (reference sequence). CDR3 length equals 12 residues. In nucleotides, the CDR3 is TGTGCCAGCAGTTACGCAGAAGAGACCCAGTACTTC. It yields the protein CASSYAEETQYF.

The chain joins TRBV19 to TRBJ2-1; D gene unclear. CDR1 is LNHDA, CDR2 SQIVND, per germline (reference sequence). CDR3 length: 15 residues. Between the trimmed V and J ends, which lost 0 bases and 4 bases, there was a span of 10 bases. The CDR3 DNA is TGTGCCAGTAGTATAGACGGGCGAGCTTACAATGAGCAGTTCTTC. Its protein is CASSIDGRAYNEQFF.

This chain joins TRBV7-9 and TRBJ2-7; 10 bases fit TRBD1. CDR3 length: 15 amino acids. The germline CDR1 and CDR2 sequences are SEHNR and FQNEAQ (reference sequence). The V and J ends lost 5 bases and 2 bases, in that order; junction bases with no gene match: 6. CDR3 in DNA: TGTGCCAGCAGCCCCGACAGGGGGCGCACCTACGAGCAGTACTTC. The encoded protein is CASSPDRGRTYEQYF.